This T cell receptor beta chain was captured by sequencing in a study of response to subunit inactivated influenza vaccine. Study-wide findings and caveats: New T cells are recruited in small numbers by each seasonal influenza vaccination, according to the authors' suggestion.

About this clonotype: As yet, its antigen is unknown.

Trimming cost V 0 bases and J 3 bases, with 6 bases left between them. CDR1 is SGHKS, CDR2 YYEKEE, per germline (reference sequence). This CDR3 comprises 13 residues. TCRdb independently ran MiXCR on the RT-PCR reads; one entry per CDR3 protein. Among around 160,000 distinct CDR3 sequences listed, approximately 10% were seen once. The TCR sequence derives from a man between 45 and 60 years old who received an inactivated influenza vaccine. The material was non-naive T cells sorted from PBMCs, obtained roughly 48 days after vaccination. V gene TRBV5-5 combines with J gene TRBJ1-1; D ambiguous. Here the CDR3 DNA reads TGTGCCAGCAGCTTGGATCAGGACACTGAAGCTTTCTTT. Translation gives CASSLDQDTEAFF.